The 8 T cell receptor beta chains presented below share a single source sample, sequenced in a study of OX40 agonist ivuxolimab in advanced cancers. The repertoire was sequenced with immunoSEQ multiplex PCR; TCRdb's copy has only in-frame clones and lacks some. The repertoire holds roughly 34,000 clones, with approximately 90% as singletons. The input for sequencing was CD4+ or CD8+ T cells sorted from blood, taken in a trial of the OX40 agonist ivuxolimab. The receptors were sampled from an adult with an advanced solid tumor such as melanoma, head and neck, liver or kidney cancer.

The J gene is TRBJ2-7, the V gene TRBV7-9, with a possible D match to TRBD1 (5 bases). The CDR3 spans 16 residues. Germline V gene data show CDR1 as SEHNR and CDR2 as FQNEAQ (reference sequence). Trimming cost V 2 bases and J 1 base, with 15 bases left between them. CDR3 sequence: CASSLFPTGASYEQYF. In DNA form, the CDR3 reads TGTGCCAGCAGCTTATTTCCCACTGGGGCGTCCTACGAGCAGTACTTC.

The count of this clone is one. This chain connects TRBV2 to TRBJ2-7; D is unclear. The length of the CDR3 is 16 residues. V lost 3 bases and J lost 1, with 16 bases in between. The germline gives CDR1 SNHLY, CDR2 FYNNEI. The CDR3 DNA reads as TGTGCCAGCAGTGAGCCCTCTTCAAAACTTTCCTACGAGCAGTACTTC. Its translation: CASSEPSSKLSYEQYF.

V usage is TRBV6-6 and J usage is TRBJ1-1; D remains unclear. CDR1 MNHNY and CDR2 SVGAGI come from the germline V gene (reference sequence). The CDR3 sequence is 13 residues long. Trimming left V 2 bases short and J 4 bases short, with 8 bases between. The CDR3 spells CASSYGGSTEAFF. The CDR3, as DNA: TGTGCCAGCAGTTACGGAGGAAGCACTGAAGCTTTCTTT.

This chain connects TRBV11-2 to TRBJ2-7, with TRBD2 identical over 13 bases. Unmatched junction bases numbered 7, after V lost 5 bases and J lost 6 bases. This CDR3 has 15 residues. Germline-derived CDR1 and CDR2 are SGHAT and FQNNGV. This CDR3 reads CASSPRTSGSGEQYF. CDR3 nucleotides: TGTGCCAGCAGCCCAAGGACTAGCGGGAGTGGCGAGCAGTACTTC.

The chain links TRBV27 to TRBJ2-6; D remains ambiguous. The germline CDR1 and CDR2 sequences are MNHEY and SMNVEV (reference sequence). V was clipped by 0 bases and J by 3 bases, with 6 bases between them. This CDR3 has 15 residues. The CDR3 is CASSLSVYGANVLTF. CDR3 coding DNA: TGTGCCAGCAGTTTATCCGTATATGGGGCCAACGTCCTGACTTTC. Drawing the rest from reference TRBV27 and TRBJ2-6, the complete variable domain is EAQVTQNPRYLITVTGKKLTVTCSQNMNHEYMSWYRQDPGLGLRQIYYSMNVEVTDKGDVPEGYKVSRKEKRNFPLILESPSPNQTSLYFCASSLSVYGANVLTFGAGSRLTVL.

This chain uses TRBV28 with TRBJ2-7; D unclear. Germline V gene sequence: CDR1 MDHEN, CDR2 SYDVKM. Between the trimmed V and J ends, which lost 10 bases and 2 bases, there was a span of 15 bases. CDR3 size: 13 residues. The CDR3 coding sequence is TGTGCCATCCGAGGAACTGAGGCCTACGAGCAGTACTTC. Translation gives CAIRGTEAYEQYF.

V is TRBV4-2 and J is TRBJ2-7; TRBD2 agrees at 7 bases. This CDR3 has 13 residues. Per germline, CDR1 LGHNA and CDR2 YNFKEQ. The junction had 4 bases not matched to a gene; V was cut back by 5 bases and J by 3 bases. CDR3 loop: CASSFGGIYEQYF. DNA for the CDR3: TGTGCCAGCAGCTTCGGGGGGATCTACGAGCAGTACTTC.

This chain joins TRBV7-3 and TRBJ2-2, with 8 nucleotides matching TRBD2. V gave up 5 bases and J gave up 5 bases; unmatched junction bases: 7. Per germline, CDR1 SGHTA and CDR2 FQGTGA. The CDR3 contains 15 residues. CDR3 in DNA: TGTGCCAGCAGCCCCGGACTAGCTAGTACCGGGGAGCTGTTTTTT. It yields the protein CASSPGLASTGELFF.